The clone carrying this T cell receptor beta chain came up a few times. No antigen is known for it. Germline CDR1 and CDR2: SGHVS and FQNEAQ. V lost 5 bases, J lost 3 bases, and 19 bases lay in between. The CDR3 consists of 16 residues. One entry per CDR3 protein, called by TCRdb with MiXCR from the 5' RACE reads. The repertoire holds some 440,000 distinct CDR3 sequences, with approximately 23% as singletons. This record comes from a study of T-cell memory formation after mild COVID-19. Study results and caveats: Among contracting clones, CD4+ were mainly CM/EM and CD8+ enriched in EMRA.

This clonotype was sampled from an adult woman who had mild COVID-19 (a few samples of this study predate the infection). Cell type and time point are not known. Sequencing was carried out using PBMCs or a T cell subset sorted from them (not recorded which). The J gene is TRBJ1-1, the V gene TRBV7-8; TRBD1 is a possible D gene (5 bases). The CDR3 DNA sequence: TGTGCCAGCAGCCCCAGCTCCGGGACCGCGGACACTGAAGCTTTCTTT. Protein sequence: CASSPSSGTADTEAFF.